The 17 T cell receptor beta chains below come from one sample, sequenced in a study of brain metastases from non-small cell lung cancer. Measured with immunoSEQ multiplex PCR; TCRdb has only the in-frame clones, and not every one. Among roughly 2,500 clones, 80% were seen once, and the ten largest hold about a sixth. Sequencing was performed on tumor-adjacent normal tissue. These TCRs come from a donor at least 40 years old with non-small cell lung cancer.

The genes are TRBV10-3 and TRBJ1-5; possibly TRBD1 for D (5 bases). The CDR3 sequence is 14 residues long. V was clipped by 4 bases and J by 5 bases, with 12 bases between them. Germline V gene data show CDR1 as ENHRY and CDR2 as SYGVKD. CDR3 sequence: CAISGGERDQPQHF. In nucleotides, the CDR3 is TGTGCCATCAGTGGGGGGGAACGGGATCAGCCCCAGCATTTT.

The chain employs TRBV4-2 and TRBJ1-2; D is undetermined. V dropped 0 bases and J dropped 7 bases, with 15 bases sitting between them. Germline lookup yields CDR1 LGHNA and CDR2 YNFKEQ. This CDR3 has 15 amino acids. The DNA of the CDR3 is TGTGCCAGCAGCCAAGATACGGAGGATTTAAGTGGCTACACCTTC. Protein sequence: CASSQDTEDLSGYTF.

This chain uses TRBV19 with TRBJ1-6; TRBD1 matches at 8 bases. The trim removed 6 bases at V and 10 bases at J, leaving 11 bases unmatched. In germline, CDR1 is LNHDA, CDR2 SQIVND (reference sequence). CDR3 length equals 15 residues. The CDR3 region is CASSPFGGQVSPLHF. The DNA of the CDR3 is TGTGCCAGTAGCCCCTTTGGGGGACAGGTCTCACCCCTCCACTTT. Using reference TRBV19 and TRBJ1-6 for the parts outside the CDR3, the full variable domain is DGGITQSPKYLFRKEGQNVTLSCEQNLNHDAMYWYRQDPGQGLRLIYYSQIVNDFQKGDIAEGYSVSREKKESFPLTVTSAQKNPTAFYLCASSPFGGQVSPLHFGNGTRLTVT.

The chain combines TRBV9 with TRBJ2-1; D is unresolved. This CDR3 region has 15 residues. The germline V and J ends were trimmed by 0 bases and 3 bases, with 10 bases remaining between them. Germline assignment: CDR1 SGDLS and CDR2 YYNGEE. CDR3 coding DNA: TGTGCCAGCAGCGTAGAAGACCACCTCTACAATGAGCAGTTCTTC. It is translated as CASSVEDHLYNEQFF.

This chain links TRBV19 with TRBJ1-5; 11 nucleotides match TRBD1. V was pared by 3 bases and J by 5 bases, with 0 bases of the junction left unmatched. Germline values: CDR1 LNHDA, CDR2 SQIVND (reference sequence). The CDR3 extends over 14 amino acids. The CDR3 sequence: CASSMGQGDQPQHF. The CDR3 DNA sequence: TGTGCCAGTAGTATGGGACAGGGGGATCAGCCCCAGCATTTT.

The chain combines TRBV7-2 with TRBJ2-2, with D perhaps being TRBD1 or TRBD2 (5 bases each). Per germline, CDR1 SGHTA and CDR2 FQGNSA. The CDR3 has 13 residues. V lost 1 base to trimming and J lost 6 bases, with 6 bases between them. CDR3 nucleotide sequence: TGTGCCAGCAGCTTAGGGGGGTCCGGGGAGCTGTTTTTT. It encodes CASSLGGSGELFF. Filled out from reference TRBV7-2 and TRBJ2-2, the complete variable domain reads GAGVSQSPSNKVTEKGKDVELRCDPISGHTALYWYRQSLGQGLEFLIYFQGNSAPDKSGLPSDRFSAERTGGSVSTLTIQRTQQEDSAVYLCASSLGGSGELFFGEGSRLTVL.

Comments on this clone: The same CDR3 can be traced to other DNA sequences in this sample. CDR3 bases: TGTGCCAGCTCACCAGAGGGACTAGCCTACAATGAGCAGTTCTTC. Encoded protein: CASSPEGLAYNEQFF. The rearrangement uses TRBV18 and TRBJ2-1; 8 positions match TRBD2. The V gene's germline CDR1 is KGHSH and CDR2 LQKENI. V lost 2 bases to trimming and J lost 2 bases; unmatched junction nucleotides: 2. The CDR3 runs to 15 residues.

The rearrangement links TRBV9 to TRBJ1-1, with D possibly TRBD1 on 6 matching bases. With 0 bases removed from V and 2 bases from J, the gap between germline ends came to 17 bases. Germline lookup yields CDR1 SGDLS and CDR2 YYNGEE. The CDR3 has 17 amino acids. CDR3 sequence reads: CASSVEPWGALNTEAFF. The CDR3 DNA reads as TGTGCCAGCAGCGTAGAACCGTGGGGGGCTCTTAACACTGAAGCTTTCTTT.

V gene TRBV12-3 or TRBV12-4 combines with J gene TRBJ2-3, with a tentative D call TRBD2 (6 bases). The ends were cut back, 4 bases at V and 4 bases at J, with 9 bases in the middle. The CDR3 is made up of 13 amino acids. CDR3 region: CASSSPGADTQYF. CDR3 nucleotides: TGTGCCAGCAGTTCGCCGGGGGCAGATACGCAGTATTTT.

Sample share makes this clone large. Other DNA sequences in this sample translate to the same CDR3. This rearrangement joins TRBV28 to TRBJ1-5; weak D call: TRBD1 (5 bases). V was shortened by 6 bases and J by 1 base, with 16 bases between the two germline ends. Germline V gene lookup returns CDR1 MDHEN and CDR2 SYDVKM. The CDR3 is 16 residues long. CDR3 amino acids: CASSPAGRDSNQPQHF. CDR3 bases: TGTGCCAGCAGCCCTGCGGGCAGGGACAGCAATCAGCCCCAGCATTTT.

The chain links TRBV11-1 to TRBJ1-2, with TRBD1 as a possible D gene (6 bases). CDR3 size: 13 residues. CDR1 is SGHAT, CDR2 FQDESV, per germline (reference sequence). The germline V and J ends were trimmed by 2 bases and 3 bases, with 7 bases remaining between them. The CDR3 DNA sequence: TGTGCCAGCAGCTTAAACAGGGACTATGGCTACACCTTC. Encoded protein: CASSLNRDYGYTF.

This chain connects TRBV28 to TRBJ2-7; TRBD1 is a possible D gene (6 bases). The CDR3 has 14 amino acids. V dropped 1 base and J dropped 6 bases, with 13 bases sitting between them. Germline assignment: CDR1 MDHEN and CDR2 SYDVKM. CDR3 nucleotides: TGTGCCAGCAGTTTATCCGGGGTAGGGGGCGAGCAGTACTTC. As protein: CASSLSGVGGEQYF.

DNA of the CDR3: TGTGCCAGTAGTATGGCACTAGCGAAAGGATACGAGCAGTACTTC. Its protein product is CASSMALAKGYEQYF. The chain couples TRBV19 to TRBJ2-7, with 7 bases fitting TRBD2. V lost 3 bases, J lost 4 bases, and 9 bases stayed unmatched. The V gene's germline CDR1 is LNHDA and CDR2 SQIVND (reference sequence). The length of the CDR3 is 15 residues.

The chain is built from TRBV4-2 and TRBJ2-1; a possible D gene is TRBD2 (7 bases). Germline lookup yields CDR1 LGHNA and CDR2 YNFKEQ. This CDR3 is 15 amino acids long. V was clipped by 4 bases and J by 6 bases, with 16 bases between them. The CDR3 region has the DNA TGTGCCAGCAGCCCCCTGGGGGGGGGCGGCAATGAGCAGTTCTTC. Translated: CASSPLGGGGNEQFF.

The chain recombines TRBV6-4 with TRBJ1-1; possibly TRBD1 for D (5 bases). Looked up from germline, CDR1 is MRHNA and CDR2 is SNTAGT. This CDR3 is 13 amino acids long. Deletions cut 4 bases from V and 5 bases from J, with 11 bases between. The CDR3 sequence: CASSAGARTEAFF. CDR3 sequence (DNA): TGTGCCAGCAGTGCCGGGGCGAGGACTGAAGCTTTCTTT.

V usage is TRBV11-1 and J usage is TRBJ2-5; D may be TRBD1 or TRBD2 (5 bases each). CDR1 is SGHAT, CDR2 FQDESV, per germline (reference sequence). This CDR3 has 16 amino acids. Trimming shortened V by 5 bases and J by 1 base, and 17 bases separated the two germline ends. The CDR3 is CASSQGTEAPQETQYF. In DNA, the CDR3 is TGTGCCAGCAGCCAAGGGACCGAGGCCCCCCAAGAGACCCAGTACTTC. The entire variable domain, with the rest obtained from reference TRBV11-1 and TRBJ2-5, is as follows: EAEVAQSPRYKITEKSQAVAFWCDPISGHATLYWYRQILGQGPELLVQFQDESVVDDSQLPKDRFSAERLKGVDSTLKIQPAELGDSAMYLCASSQGTEAPQETQYFGPGTRLLVL.

The chain is built from TRBV5-5 and TRBJ2-3; no clear D gene. The length of the CDR3 is 13 residues. Germline values: CDR1 SGHKS, CDR2 YYEKEE (reference sequence). V lost 3 bases to trimming and J lost 11 bases, with 16 bases between them. For the CDR3, the DNA is TGTGCCAGCAGCTGGTTCGGTCTAGAGGAGCAGTATTTT. Its translation is CASSWFGLEEQYF.